This T cell receptor (beta chain) emerged from a study of blood T cell repertoires in COVID-19. The wider study: Both acute and convalescent COVID-19 samples were obtained from the United States, Italy and Spain.

Those enrolled, adults aged about 18 to 89 years, came from about two dozen US areas. Study processing details: Estimation of nucleated cell counts was performed using reference gene primer amplification. The assay was immunoSEQ multiplex PCR, and TCRdb's table has in-frame clones only and misses some. That table furnishes V, J and clone size, whereas the DNA furnished D and trimming. Of around 370,000 clones in the sample, 88% were seen once. CDR1 is LGHNA and CDR2 is YNFKEQ in the germline V gene. The CDR3 contains 15 residues. The V end lost 4 bases, the J end lost 6 bases, and 16 bases lay between the germline ends.

This receptor was identified in a young woman who had recovered from COVID-19. Material: PBMCs or T cells enriched from blood (not recorded which). The chain combines TRBV4-2 with TRBJ1-5; no definite D call. CDR3 nucleotides: TGTGCCAGCAGCCGAACCCTGGGCAGTGGTCAGCCCCAGCATTTT. Translated, it gives CASSRTLGSGQPQHF.